These T cell receptor beta chains were read from a single sample in a study of cytomegalovirus exposure and HLA in healthy donors. Measured with immunoSEQ multiplex PCR; TCRdb has only the in-frame clones, and not every one. In the table there are around 180,000 clones, 75% to 85% of which are singletons. Sequencing input: PBMCs. The receptor source for this set is a woman aged 45-59 years in good health and CMV-seropositive. Both conserved end residues are part of each CDR3. A D gene is named only where the DNA matches it firmly. Clone size, where shown, is once, few, many, or a class for clones that have expanded.

v_call,j_call,clone_size,d_call,cdr3_nt,cdr3_aa
TRBV10-3,TRBJ2-1,-,TRBD1,TGTGCCATCAGTGAGGGACAGGGTTACAATGAGCAGTTCTTC,CAISEGQGYNEQFF
TRBV6-1,TRBJ1-2,-,TRBD1,TGTGCCAGCAGTGACCCGGGACAGGACTATGGCTACACCTTC,CASSDPGQDYGYTF
TRBV19,TRBJ2-2,few,TRBD2,TGTGCCACTTCCGTGCTAGCGGGGGGACACACCGGGGAGCTGTTTTTT,CATSVLAGGHTGELFF
TRBV7-3,TRBJ2-5,-,-,TGTGCCAGCAGCCCGTCTAGCTTGGGAGAGACCCAGTACTTC,CASSPSSLGETQYF
TRBV11-2,TRBJ2-7,-,TRBD1,TGTGCCAGCAACGTACCGGGACAGTTATCCTACGAGCAGTACTTC,CASNVPGQLSYEQYF
TRBV19,TRBJ1-1,-,-,TGTGCCAGTAGTATACCCGGGGGAGGGAGGACTGAAGCTTTCTTT,CASSIPGGGRTEAFF
TRBV5-4,TRBJ1-3,few,-,TGTGCCAGCAGCTTGGGGGGAGGGCCTGGAAACACCATATATTTT,CASSLGGGPGNTIYF
TRBV2,TRBJ1-3,-,-,TGTGCCAGCAGGGACAGTGCTAACTCTGGAAACACCATATATTTT,CASRDSANSGNTIYF
TRBV14,TRBJ1-6,-,TRBD1,TGTGCCAGCAGCCCCGGACAGGGGGCTGGATCACCCCTCCACTTT,CASSPGQGAGSPLHF
TRBV7-9,TRBJ2-5,-,-,TGTGCCAGCAGCTCCAGTTCAGGGTACCAAGAGACCCAGTACTTC,CASSSSSGYQETQYF
TRBV19,TRBJ1-5,once,-,TGTGCCAGTACCCGGCGGGGGGCTGGCAATCAGCCCCAGCATTTT,CASTRRGAGNQPQHF
TRBV9,TRBJ1-3,-,-,TGTGCCAGCAGCGTAGTAAGAAACACCATATATTTT,CASSVVRNTIYF
TRBV4-1,TRBJ1-5,-,TRBD1,TGCGCCAGCAGCCAAAGGGGGCAAAGCAATCAGCCCCAGCATTTT,CASSQRGQSNQPQHF
TRBV5-1,TRBJ1-4,-,TRBD1,TGCGCCAGCAGCTCGGGACAGGCCACTAATGAAAAACTGTTTTTT,CASSSGQATNEKLFF
TRBV19,TRBJ1-5,-,-,TGTGCCAGTAGTATAGCGACAGGCAATCAGCCCCAGCATTTT,CASSIATGNQPQHF